This T cell receptor (beta chain) was documented in a study of cytomegalovirus exposure and HLA in healthy donors. This clone was seen a few times. Its cognate antigen is unknown. Researchers ran the PCR with 60 Vbeta and 13 Jbeta primers. Assay used: immunoSEQ multiplex PCR; TCRdb lists only in-frame clones, some missing. The sample lists approximately 190,000 clones; around 78% were seen once. The germline V gene has CDR1 SGHNT and CDR2 YYREEE (reference sequence). The CDR3 consists of 16 residues. The germline V and J ends were trimmed by 6 bases and 1 base, with 16 bases remaining between them. Regarding the study as a whole: In a later analysis, V- and J-gene trimming of beta chains associated with a DCLRE1C missense variant, replicated independently. Most observed TCR sequences were rare, whereas some public TCRs were detected in many donors. Most subjects had HLA-A and HLA-B alleles reportedly predicted accurately by TCR beta sequences. As a later analysis revealed, most CMV-associated TCR beta chains appeared HLA-restricted.

The rearrangement links TRBV5-4 to TRBJ2-2, with a possible D match to TRBD2 (5 bases). This sequence originates from a woman aged 25 to 39 in good health and CMV-seropositive. Input material: PBMCs. CDR3 region: CASTRAGARNTGELFF. As DNA, the CDR3 is TGTGCCAGCACCCGTGCGGGCGCGAGGAACACCGGGGAGCTGTTTTTT.